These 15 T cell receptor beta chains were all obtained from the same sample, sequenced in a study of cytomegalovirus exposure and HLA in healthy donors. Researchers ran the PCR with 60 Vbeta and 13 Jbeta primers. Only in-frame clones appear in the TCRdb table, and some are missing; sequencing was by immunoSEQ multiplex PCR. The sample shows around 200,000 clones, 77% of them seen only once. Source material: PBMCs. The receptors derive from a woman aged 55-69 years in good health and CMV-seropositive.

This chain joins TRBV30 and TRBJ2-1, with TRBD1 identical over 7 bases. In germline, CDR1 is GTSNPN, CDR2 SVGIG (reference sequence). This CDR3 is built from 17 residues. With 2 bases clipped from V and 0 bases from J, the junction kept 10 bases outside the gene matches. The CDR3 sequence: CAWSSRQGQRSYNEQFF. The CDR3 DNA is TGTGCCTGGAGTTCCCGACAGGGCCAGCGCTCCTACAATGAGCAGTTCTTC.

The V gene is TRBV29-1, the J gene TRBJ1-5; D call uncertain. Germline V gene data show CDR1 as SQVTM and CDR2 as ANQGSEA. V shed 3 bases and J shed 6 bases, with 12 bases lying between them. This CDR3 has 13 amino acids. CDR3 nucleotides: TGCAGCGTTGAGGCTCAGGAGGGTCAGCCCCAGCATTTT. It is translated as CSVEAQEGQPQHF.

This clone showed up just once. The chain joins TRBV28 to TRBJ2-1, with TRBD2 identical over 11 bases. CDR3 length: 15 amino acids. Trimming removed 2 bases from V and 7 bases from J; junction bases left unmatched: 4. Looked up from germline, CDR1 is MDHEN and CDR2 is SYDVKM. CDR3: CASSLKTSGINEQFF. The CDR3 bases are TGTGCCAGCAGTTTAAAGACTAGCGGGATTAATGAGCAGTTCTTC.

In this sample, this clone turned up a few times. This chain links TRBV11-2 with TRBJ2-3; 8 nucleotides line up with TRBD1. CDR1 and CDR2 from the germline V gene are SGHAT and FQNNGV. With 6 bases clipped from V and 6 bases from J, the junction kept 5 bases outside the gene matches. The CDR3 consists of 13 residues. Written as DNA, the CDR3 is TGTGCCAGCAGTCAGGGGGCTTTGGATACGCAGTATTTT. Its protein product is CASSQGALDTQYF.

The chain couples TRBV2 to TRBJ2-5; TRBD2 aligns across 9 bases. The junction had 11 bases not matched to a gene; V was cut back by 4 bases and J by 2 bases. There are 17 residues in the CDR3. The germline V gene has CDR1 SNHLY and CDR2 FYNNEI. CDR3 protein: CASSAEAGGLVQETQYF. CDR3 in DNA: TGTGCCAGCAGTGCGGAAGCGGGGGGCCTAGTTCAAGAGACCCAGTACTTC. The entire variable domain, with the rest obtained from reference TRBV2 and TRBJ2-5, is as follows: EPEVTQTPSHQVTQMGQEVILRCVPISNHLYFYWYRQILGQKVEFLVSFYNNEISEKSEIFDDQFSVERPDGSNFTLKIRSTKLEDSAMYFCASSAEAGGLVQETQYFGPGTRLLVL.

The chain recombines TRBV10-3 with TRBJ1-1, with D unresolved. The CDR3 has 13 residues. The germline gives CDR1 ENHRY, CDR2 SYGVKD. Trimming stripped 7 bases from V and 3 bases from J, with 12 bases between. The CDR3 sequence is CAITNKADTEAFF. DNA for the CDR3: TGTGCCATCACCAACAAGGCGGACACTGAAGCTTTCTTT.

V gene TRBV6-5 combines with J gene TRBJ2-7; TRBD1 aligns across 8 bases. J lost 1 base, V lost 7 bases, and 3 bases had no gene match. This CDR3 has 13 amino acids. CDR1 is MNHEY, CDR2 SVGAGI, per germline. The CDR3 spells CASTQGASYEQYF. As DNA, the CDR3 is TGTGCCAGCACCCAGGGGGCGTCCTACGAGCAGTACTTC.

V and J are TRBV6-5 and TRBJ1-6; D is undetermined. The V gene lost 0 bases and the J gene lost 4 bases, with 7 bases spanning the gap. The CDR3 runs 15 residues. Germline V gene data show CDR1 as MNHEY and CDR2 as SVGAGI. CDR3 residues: CASSYSREYNSPLHF. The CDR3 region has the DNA TGTGCCAGCAGTTACTCGCGAGAATATAATTCACCCCTCCACTTT.

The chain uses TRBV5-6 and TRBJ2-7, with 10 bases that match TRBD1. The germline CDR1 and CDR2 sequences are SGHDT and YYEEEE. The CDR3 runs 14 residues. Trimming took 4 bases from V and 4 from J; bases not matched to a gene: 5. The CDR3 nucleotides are TGTGCCAGCAGCATACGGGACAGGGGTTACGAGCAGTACTTC. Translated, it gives CASSIRDRGYEQYF.

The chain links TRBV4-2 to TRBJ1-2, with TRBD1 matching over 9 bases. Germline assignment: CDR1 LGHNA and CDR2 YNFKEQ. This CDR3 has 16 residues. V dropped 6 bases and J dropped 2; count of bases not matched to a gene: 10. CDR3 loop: CASSMTGTGKNYGYTF. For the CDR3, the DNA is TGTGCCAGCAGTATGACCGGGACAGGGAAGAACTATGGCTACACCTTC.

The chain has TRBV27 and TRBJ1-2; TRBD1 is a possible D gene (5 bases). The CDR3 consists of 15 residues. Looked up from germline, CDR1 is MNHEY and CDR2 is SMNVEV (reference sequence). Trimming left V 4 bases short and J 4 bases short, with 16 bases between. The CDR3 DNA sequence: TGTGCCAGCAGTTCCGAGGCAGGGAGGTTCTATGGCTACACCTTC. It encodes CASSSEAGRFYGYTF.

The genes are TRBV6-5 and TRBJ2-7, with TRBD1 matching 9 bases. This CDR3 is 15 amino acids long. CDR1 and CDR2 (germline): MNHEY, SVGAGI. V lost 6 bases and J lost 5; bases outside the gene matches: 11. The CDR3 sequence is CASRMTGGPQDEQYF. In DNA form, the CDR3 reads TGTGCCAGCAGGATGACAGGGGGACCACAGGACGAGCAGTACTTC.

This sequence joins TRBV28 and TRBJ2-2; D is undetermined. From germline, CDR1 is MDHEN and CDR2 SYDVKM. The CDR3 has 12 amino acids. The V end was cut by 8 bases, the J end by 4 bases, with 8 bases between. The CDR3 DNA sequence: TGTGCCAGCGTCGAGAGCACCGGGGAGCTGTTTTTT. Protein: CASVESTGELFF.

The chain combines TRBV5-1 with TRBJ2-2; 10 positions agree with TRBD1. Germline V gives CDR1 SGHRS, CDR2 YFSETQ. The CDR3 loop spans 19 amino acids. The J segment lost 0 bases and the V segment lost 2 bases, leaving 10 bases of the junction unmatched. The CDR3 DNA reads TGCGCCAGCAGCTTATACCGGGACAGGGGAAGTTCGAACACCGGGGAGCTGTTTTTT. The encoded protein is CASSLYRDRGSSNTGELFF.

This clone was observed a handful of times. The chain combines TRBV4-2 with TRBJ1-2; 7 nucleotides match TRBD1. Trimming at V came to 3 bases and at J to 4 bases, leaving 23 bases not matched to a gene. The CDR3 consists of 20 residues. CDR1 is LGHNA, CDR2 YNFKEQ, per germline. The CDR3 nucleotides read TGTGCCAGCAGCCACCCTTCTACAGGGGACGGGTTCGGAAACTTCTATGGCTACACCTTC. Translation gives CASSHPSTGDGFGNFYGYTF.